Below are 14 T cell receptor beta chains sequenced from a single sample in a study of T cells of healthy individuals. TCRdb called the 5' RACE reads again in MiXCR, with one record for every CDR3 protein. The sample shows tens of thousands of distinct CDR3 sequences, over 12% of them seen only once. The receptors here all came from a human donor in good health.

V is TRBV4-2 and J is TRBJ2-7, with D possibly being TRBD1 or TRBD2 (5 bases each). There are 15 residues in the CDR3. Germline V gives CDR1 LGHNA, CDR2 YNFKEQ. The V gene lost 1 base and the J gene lost 3 bases, with 13 bases spanning the gap. This CDR3 reads CASSQAGPAVYEQYF. The CDR3 nucleotides read TGTGCCAGCAGCCAAGCGGGACCCGCGGTCTACGAGCAGTACTTC.

This clonotype was found many times. This chain links TRBV4-1 with TRBJ2-1, with 15 bases matching TRBD2. V was clipped by 3 bases and J by 6 bases; unmatched bases: 12. Germline V CDR1 and CDR2: MGHRA, YSYEKL. The CDR3 extends over 19 amino acids. The CDR3 DNA follows: TGCGCCAGCAGCCACCCGGGACTAGCGGGGGGCCCGGAGCGCAATGAGCAGTTCTTC. This codes for CASSHPGLAGGPERNEQFF.

This clonotype was counted many times. V usage is TRBV20-1 and J usage is TRBJ1-2; D call uncertain. The CDR3 is 15 amino acids. Germline-derived CDR1 and CDR2 are DFQATT and SNEGSKA (reference sequence). Trimming cost V 3 bases and J 3 bases, with 17 bases left between them. The CDR3 spells CSASGGLDSYYGYTF. CDR3 DNA: TGCAGTGCTAGCGGAGGGCTCGACTCATACTATGGCTACACCTTC.

This clonotype came up many times. V gene TRBV7-2 combines with J gene TRBJ1-4; D is undetermined. Trimming shortened V by 6 bases and J by 10 bases, and 12 bases separated the two germline ends. CDR1 SGHTA and CDR2 FQGNSA come from the germline V gene. The CDR3 spans 12 residues. In DNA, the CDR3 is TGTGCCAGCAGTTCCTTGGAGGGAAAACTGTTTTTT. Encoded protein: CASSSLEGKLFF. The full variable domain, rest sourced from reference TRBV7-2 and TRBJ1-4, is GAGVSQSPSNKVTEKGKDVELRCDPISGHTALYWYRQSLGQGLEFLIYFQGNSAPDKSGLPSDRFSAERTGGSVSTLTIQRTQQEDSAVYLCASSSLEGKLFFGSGTQLSVL.

As for this clonotype: A clone one base away is much larger, so this may be a read error. This chain joins TRBV4-3 and TRBJ1-2; D not certain. CDR3 length: 15 amino acids. CDR1 is LGHNA, CDR2 YSLEER, per germline. The CDR3 here is CASSQEMTGNHGYNF. Here the CDR3 DNA reads TGCGCCAGCAGCCAAGAGATGACGGGGAACCATGGCTACAACTTC.

In its sample, this clonotype was seen many times. This sequence joins TRBV20-1 and TRBJ1-2; 9 bases are shared with TRBD1. Germline-derived CDR1 and CDR2 are DFQATT and SNEGSKA (reference sequence). V dropped 6 bases and J dropped 2; count of bases not matched to a gene: 7. CDR3 length equals 14 residues. The CDR3 DNA reads TGCAGTGCCCGGGGACAGGGCGAAAACTATGGCTACACCTTC. Protein sequence: CSARGQGENYGYTF.

The rearrangement joins TRBV6-1 to TRBJ1-4; D is unclear. The CDR3 has 15 residues. CDR1 MNHNS and CDR2 SASEGT come from the germline V gene. Trimming removed 6 bases from V and 7 bases from J, with 18 bases in between. The CDR3 region has the DNA TGTGCCAGCAGGGATGACACGGGAGCGGGTGAAAAACTGTTTTTT. Its protein is CASRDDTGAGEKLFF.

This clonotype has only a few counts. J is TRBJ2-5 and V is TRBV5-6, with a tentative D call TRBD1 (5 bases). CDR3 length: 13 amino acids. The germline CDR1 and CDR2 sequences are SGHDT and YYEEEE. The ends were cut back, 4 bases at V and 4 bases at J, with 11 bases in the middle. Here the CDR3 reads CASSKVQGETQYF. The CDR3 nucleotides read TGTGCCAGCAGCAAAGTGCAGGGAGAGACCCAGTACTTC. Supplemented by reference TRBV5-6 and TRBJ2-5, the full variable domain reads DAGVTQSPTHLIKTRGQQVTLRCSPKSGHDTVSWYQQALGQGPQFIFQYYEEEERQRGNFPDRFSGHQFPNYSSELNVNALLLGDSALYLCASSKVQGETQYFGPGTRLLVL.

This clonotype was detected a few times. The chain joins TRBV27 to TRBJ2-7; TRBD1 agrees at 9 bases. Germline V gene data show CDR1 as MNHEY and CDR2 as SMNVEV (reference sequence). Trimming at V came to 4 bases and at J to 4 bases, leaving 8 bases not matched to a gene. The CDR3 has 15 residues. The CDR3 loop is CASSYTGGANYEQYF. CDR3 nucleotides: TGTGCCAGCAGTTACACAGGGGGCGCTAATTACGAGCAGTACTTC.

This chain links TRBV9 with TRBJ2-2; a weak D match, TRBD2 (6 bases). Germline CDR1 SGDLS, CDR2 YYNGEE. This CDR3 has 15 residues. V was cut by 4 bases and J by 3 bases, with 13 bases left in between. CDR3 sequence (DNA): TGTGCCAGCAGCCCCCGGGACTCTTACACCGGGGAGCTGTTTTTT. Its translation: CASSPRDSYTGELFF.

The CDR3 coding sequence is TGTGCCAGCAGGAGGACTAGCGGGAGAGGAAGCTCCTACAATGAGCAGTTCTTC. As protein: CASRRTSGRGSSYNEQFF. This chain joins TRBV6-1 and TRBJ2-1, with 13 positions matching TRBD2. The CDR3 totals 18 residues. Losses at the gene ends were 6 bases for V and 0 bases for J; bases not matched to a gene: 8. Germline V gene sequence: CDR1 MNHNS, CDR2 SASEGT.

This clonotype was seen many times. The chain couples TRBV29-1 to TRBJ1-2, with D perhaps TRBD1 (5 bases). Between the trimmed V and J ends, which lost 3 bases and 4 bases, there was a span of 12 bases. The CDR3 length is 13 residues. CDR1 is SQVTM, CDR2 ANQGSEA, per germline. In nucleotides, the CDR3 is TGCAGCGTTGACCAGGGCCAAAGCTATGGCTACACCTTC. Its protein is CSVDQGQSYGYTF.

This clonotype was observed a few times. The chain joins TRBV11-1 to TRBJ1-2; D ambiguous. This CDR3 spans 15 amino acids. Trimming took 1 base from V and 1 from J, leaving 10 bases between them. Germline V gene data show CDR1 as SGHAT and CDR2 as FQDESV (reference sequence). The CDR3 loop reads CASSLVGGINYGYTF. CDR3 in DNA: TGTGCCAGCAGCTTAGTAGGAGGAATTAACTATGGCTACACCTTC.

The table lists this clonotype with many counts. V and J are TRBV9 and TRBJ2-7; D possibly corresponds to TRBD1 (7 bases). This CDR3 is built from 16 residues. V was shortened by 0 bases and J by 1 base, with 14 bases between the two germline ends. Germline loops: CDR1 SGDLS, CDR2 YYNGEE. The CDR3 DNA reads as TGTGCCAGCAGCGTAGCGGTCAGGGGGGAATCCTACGAGCAGTACTTC. Its protein product is CASSVAVRGESYEQYF.